These T cell receptor beta chains were read from a single sample in a study of blood T cell repertoires in COVID-19. The method was immunoSEQ multiplex PCR; TCRdb's version includes in-frame clones alone and lacks a portion of them. Among around 100,000 clones, over 75% were seen once, and the ten largest hold 4% to 6%. Sequencing was done on a sample of peripheral blood. These receptors came from a man between 45 and 60 years old with acute or convalescent COVID-19. CDR3s include the opening cysteine and the closing phenylalanine or tryptophan. The D gene is left open where the match is weak. Clone size is given for some rows only: seen once, a few or many times, or a class if the clone is expanded.

clone_size: -; v_call: TRBV20-1; j_call: TRBJ2-3; d_call: -; cdr3_nt: TGCAGTGCTCCAGGTTTTGATACGCAGTATTTT; cdr3_aa: CSAPGFDTQYF
clone_size: -; v_call: TRBV18; j_call: TRBJ1-6; d_call: -; cdr3_nt: TGTGCCAGCTCAATCCAGGGGAAATCCTATAATTCACCCCTCCACTTT; cdr3_aa: CASSIQGKSYNSPLHF
clone_size: -; v_call: TRBV30; j_call: TRBJ2-5; d_call: -; cdr3_nt: TGTGCCTGGAGTGTTTTCCAGGGGACGCCGACGAAAGAGACCCAGTACTTC; cdr3_aa: CAWSVFQGTPTKETQYF
clone_size: -; v_call: TRBV21-1; j_call: TRBJ1-1; d_call: -; cdr3_nt: TGTGCCAGCAGCAAAGGGACAGATGAAGCTTTCTTT; cdr3_aa: CASSKGTDEAFF
clone_size: -; v_call: TRBV6-5; j_call: TRBJ2-7; d_call: TRBD2; cdr3_nt: TGTGCCAGCTTCGCCGGGAGGACTAGCGGGGGCGAGCAGTACTTC; cdr3_aa: CASFAGRTSGGEQYF
clone_size: -; v_call: TRBV27; j_call: TRBJ1-2; d_call: TRBD1; cdr3_nt: TGTGCCAGCAGTTCCGAGACAGGGCTATTTTATGGCTACACCTTC; cdr3_aa: CASSSETGLFYGYTF
clone_size: few; v_call: TRBV2; j_call: TRBJ1-2; d_call: -; cdr3_nt: TGTGCCAGCAGCACTTCATACAGTGATGGCTACACCTTC; cdr3_aa: CASSTSYSDGYTF
clone_size: once; v_call: TRBV10-1; j_call: TRBJ2-5; d_call: -; cdr3_nt: TGCGCCAGCAGTCCCGTTCTTCAAGAGACCCAGTACTTC; cdr3_aa: CASSPVLQETQYF
clone_size: -; v_call: TRBV19; j_call: TRBJ1-2; d_call: TRBD1; cdr3_nt: TGTGCCAGTAGTATAGCGACAGGGCTTGGCTACACCTTC; cdr3_aa: CASSIATGLGYTF
clone_size: -; v_call: TRBV5-4; j_call: TRBJ2-2; d_call: -; cdr3_nt: TGTGCCAGCAGCCTCCGAGTCGGGGAGCTGTTTTTT; cdr3_aa: CASSLRVGELFF
clone_size: -; v_call: TRBV5-4; j_call: TRBJ2-3; d_call: TRBD2; cdr3_nt: TGTGCCAGCATTGCGGGAGGCAGGACAGATACGCAGTATTTT; cdr3_aa: CASIAGGRTDTQYF
clone_size: -; v_call: TRBV29-1; j_call: TRBJ1-1; d_call: TRBD1; cdr3_nt: TGCAGCGTTCACAGGGGGAACACTGAAGCTTTCTTT; cdr3_aa: CSVHRGNTEAFF
clone_size: -; v_call: TRBV6-5; j_call: TRBJ1-2; d_call: TRBD1; cdr3_nt: TGTGCCAGCAAAAGAGGGACAGGCAATCTGGGCTACACCTTC; cdr3_aa: CASKRGTGNLGYTF
clone_size: once; v_call: TRBV11-2; j_call: TRBJ1-5; d_call: -; cdr3_nt: TGTGCCAGCAGCTTATCTCAGATGCAGGGGCCCCAGCATTTT; cdr3_aa: CASSLSQMQGPQHF
clone_size: -; v_call: TRBV19; j_call: TRBJ2-1; d_call: TRBD2; cdr3_nt: TGTGCCAGTACCCTACTAGCGGGAGGGAGTTTGTATGAGCAGTTCTTC; cdr3_aa: CASTLLAGGSLYEQFF
clone_size: once; v_call: TRBV6-5; j_call: TRBJ1-5; d_call: -; cdr3_nt: TGTGCCAGCAAACAGGGTCGCAATCAGCCCCAGCATTTT; cdr3_aa: CASKQGRNQPQHF
clone_size: -; v_call: TRBV14; j_call: TRBJ2-4; d_call: TRBD2; cdr3_nt: TGTGCCAGCAGCCCCCGGACTAGTTCCAAAAACATTCAGTACTTC; cdr3_aa: CASSPRTSSKNIQYF
clone_size: -; v_call: TRBV9; j_call: TRBJ2-7; d_call: TRBD2; cdr3_nt: TGTGCCAGCAGCGTAGGACTGAGCGGGAGTTCCTCCTACGAGCAGTACTTC; cdr3_aa: CASSVGLSGSSSYEQYF
clone_size: -; v_call: TRBV4-1; j_call: TRBJ1-4; d_call: TRBD1; cdr3_nt: TGCGCCAGCAGCCCCCCCGACAGGGAAGAAAAACTGTTTTTT; cdr3_aa: CASSPPDREEKLFF
clone_size: -; v_call: TRBV5-1; j_call: TRBJ2-5; d_call: TRBD1; cdr3_nt: TGCGCCAGCAGCTTGGTGGGACAGGGGAACGGGGAGACCCAGTACTTC; cdr3_aa: CASSLVGQGNGETQYF
clone_size: -; v_call: TRBV9; j_call: TRBJ2-1; d_call: TRBD2; cdr3_nt: TGTGCCAGCAGCGTAGCAGTTTCTAGCGGCTCCTACAATGAGCAGTTCTTC; cdr3_aa: CASSVAVSSGSYNEQFF
clone_size: -; v_call: TRBV29-1; j_call: TRBJ2-7; d_call: TRBD1; cdr3_nt: TGCAGCGTTACAGGGACAGGGGGGCCCTACGAGCAGTACTTC; cdr3_aa: CSVTGTGGPYEQYF
clone_size: -; v_call: TRBV3-1/TRBV3-2; j_call: TRBJ2-3; d_call: -; cdr3_nt: TGTGCCAGCAGCCAAGACAGGGTAGTCGGCACAGATACGCAGTATTTT; cdr3_aa: CASSQDRVVGTDTQYF
clone_size: many; v_call: TRBV7-9; j_call: TRBJ2-5; d_call: -; cdr3_nt: TGTGCCAGCAGCTTTCAGGGGACCGCGACGGCGACCCAGTACTTC; cdr3_aa: CASSFQGTATATQYF
clone_size: -; v_call: TRBV11-3; j_call: TRBJ2-1; d_call: TRBD2; cdr3_nt: TGTGCCAGCAGCTTGACTAGCGGGCACAATGAGCAGTTCTTC; cdr3_aa: CASSLTSGHNEQFF
clone_size: -; v_call: TRBV5-1; j_call: TRBJ1-6; d_call: TRBD1; cdr3_nt: TGCGCCAGCAGCGCCTGGACAGGGGACGAATCACCCCTCCACTTT; cdr3_aa: CASSAWTGDESPLHF
clone_size: once; v_call: TRBV10-3; j_call: TRBJ1-5; d_call: -; cdr3_nt: TGTGCCATCAGTGAGGGAGATCAGCCCCAGCATTTT; cdr3_aa: CAISEGDQPQHF
clone_size: -; v_call: TRBV6-5; j_call: TRBJ1-1; d_call: TRBD1; cdr3_nt: TGTGCCAGCACCCGGGGGGGGACAGGGTCCGAAGCTTTCTTT; cdr3_aa: CASTRGGTGSEAFF
clone_size: few; v_call: TRBV7-8; j_call: TRBJ2-3; d_call: -; cdr3_nt: TGTGCCAGCAGCTTAGTGACTGGGAGCGACACAGATACGCAGTATTTT; cdr3_aa: CASSLVTGSDTDTQYF
clone_size: -; v_call: TRBV4-3; j_call: TRBJ2-7; d_call: TRBD2; cdr3_nt: TGCGCCAGCAGCCAAGATCACCGGTTAGCGGGAACCCACGAGCAGTACTTC; cdr3_aa: CASSQDHRLAGTHEQYF
clone_size: -; v_call: TRBV9; j_call: TRBJ1-3; d_call: -; cdr3_nt: TGTGCCAGCAGCCCTAGCGGGGGGCGCGGAAACACCATATATTTT; cdr3_aa: CASSPSGGRGNTIYF
clone_size: -; v_call: TRBV6-5; j_call: TRBJ2-2; d_call: -; cdr3_nt: TGTGCCAGCAGCTTTCCCGCCGGGGGCGGGGAGCTGTTTTTT; cdr3_aa: CASSFPAGGGELFF